The clone carrying this T cell receptor (beta chain) was recorded at least ten times. The entry originates in a study of T cell repertoires in cytomegalovirus infection. This CDR3 is built from 18 residues. Germline lookup yields CDR1 SGHVT and CDR2 SQSDAQ. The V end was cut by 5 bases, the J end by 2 bases, with 24 bases between. Via MiXCR, TCRdb re-called the reads, giving one row per CDR3 protein. The sample consists of approximately 76,000 distinct CDR3 sequences, 3% to 4.5% of them appearing once. Sequences were obtained from PBMCs. This clonotype was sampled from a human donor in good health (CMV status not recorded). Some clones in this sample may be carry-over from other donors' samples. This sequence joins TRBV7-4 and TRBJ1-1, with D unclear. CDR3 sequence reads: CASSLTVLTLDVNTEAFF. CDR3 nucleotides: TGTGCCAGCAGCCTTACGGTTTTGACCCTCGATGTAAACACTGAAGCTTTCTTT.